These 3 T cell receptor beta chains were sequenced from one sample in a study of T cells after yellow fever vaccination. TCRdb itself ran the 5' RACE reads through MiXCR, one entry per CDR3 protein. This table holds hundreds of thousands of distinct CDR3 sequences, approximately 13% found once. The source material was PBMCs, sampled on the day of the yellow fever booster vaccination. Receptor source: a young man who received the YFV17D yellow fever vaccine.

This clonotype was observed a handful of times. The chain is built from TRBV27 and TRBJ2-3; a possible D gene is TRBD1 (6 bases). The CDR3 extends over 15 amino acids. Germline assignment: CDR1 MNHEY and CDR2 SMNVEV (reference sequence). Deletions cut 2 bases from V and 6 bases from J, with 15 bases between. In DNA, the CDR3 is TGTGCCAGCAGTTTAAAGGTGGGGGCGCCGGATACGCAGTATTTT. Protein product: CASSLKVGAPDTQYF.

The chain recombines TRBV21-1 with TRBJ2-5; the table's D gene call, TRBD1, was not cross checked with the DNA. TRBV21-1 is a pseudogene segment. The CDR3 consists of 11 residues. The chain's CDR3 is CASAPGETQYF. The CDR3 DNA reads TGTGCCAGCGCCCCGGGAGAGACCCAGTACTTC.

This chain connects TRBV5-6 to TRBJ2-4; maybe TRBD2 (5 bases). The V gene's germline CDR1 is SGHDT and CDR2 YYEEEE. Trimming cost V 5 bases and J 6 bases, with 15 bases left between them. This CDR3 contains 14 residues. The CDR3 region has the DNA TGTGCCAGCAGTCTTCGGACTGGCCGAAACATTCAGTACTTC. This gives the protein CASSLRTGRNIQYF.